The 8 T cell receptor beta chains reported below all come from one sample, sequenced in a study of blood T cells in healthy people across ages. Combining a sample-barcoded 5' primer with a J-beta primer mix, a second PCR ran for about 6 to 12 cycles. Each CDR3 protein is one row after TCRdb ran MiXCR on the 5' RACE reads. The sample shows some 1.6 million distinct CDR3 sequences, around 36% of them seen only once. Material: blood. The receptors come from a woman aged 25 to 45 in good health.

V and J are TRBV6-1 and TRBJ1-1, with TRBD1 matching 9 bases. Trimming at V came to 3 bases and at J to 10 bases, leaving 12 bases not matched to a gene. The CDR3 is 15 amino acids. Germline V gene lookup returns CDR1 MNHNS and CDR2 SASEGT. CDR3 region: CASSDIGTGYVLAFF. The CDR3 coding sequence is TGTGCCAGCAGTGATATCGGGACAGGGTACGTGCTAGCTTTCTTT.

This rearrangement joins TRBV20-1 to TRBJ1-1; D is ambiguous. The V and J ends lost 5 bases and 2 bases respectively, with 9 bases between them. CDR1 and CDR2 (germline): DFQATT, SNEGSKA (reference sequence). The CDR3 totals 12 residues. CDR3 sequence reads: CSALKGNTEAFF. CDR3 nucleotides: TGCAGTGCTTTAAAGGGAAACACTGAAGCTTTCTTT.

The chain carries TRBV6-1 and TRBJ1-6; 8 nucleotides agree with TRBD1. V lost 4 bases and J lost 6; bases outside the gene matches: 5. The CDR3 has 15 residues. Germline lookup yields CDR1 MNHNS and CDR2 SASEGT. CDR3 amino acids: CASSARTGSNSPLHF. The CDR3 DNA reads TGTGCCAGCAGTGCCAGGACAGGGAGTAATTCACCCCTCCACTTT.

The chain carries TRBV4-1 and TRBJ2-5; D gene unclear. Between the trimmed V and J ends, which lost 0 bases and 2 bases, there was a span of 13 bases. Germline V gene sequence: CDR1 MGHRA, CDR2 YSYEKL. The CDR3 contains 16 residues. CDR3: CASSQDLTEDQETQYF. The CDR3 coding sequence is TGCGCCAGCAGCCAAGATTTAACCGAGGATCAAGAGACCCAGTACTTC.

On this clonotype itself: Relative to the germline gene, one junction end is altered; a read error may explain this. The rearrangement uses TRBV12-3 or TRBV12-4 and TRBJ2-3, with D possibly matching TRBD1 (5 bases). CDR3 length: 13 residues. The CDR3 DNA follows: TGTGTCAGCAGCCAAAACAGGCGGAATACGCAGTATTTT. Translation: CVSSQNRRNTQYF.

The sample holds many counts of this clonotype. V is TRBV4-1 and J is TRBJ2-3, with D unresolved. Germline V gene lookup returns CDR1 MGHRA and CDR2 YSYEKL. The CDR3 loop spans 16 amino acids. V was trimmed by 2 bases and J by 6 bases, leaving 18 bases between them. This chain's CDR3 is CASSQPTDAFRDTQYF. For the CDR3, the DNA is TGCGCCAGCAGCCAACCCACAGATGCATTCCGCGATACGCAGTATTTT.

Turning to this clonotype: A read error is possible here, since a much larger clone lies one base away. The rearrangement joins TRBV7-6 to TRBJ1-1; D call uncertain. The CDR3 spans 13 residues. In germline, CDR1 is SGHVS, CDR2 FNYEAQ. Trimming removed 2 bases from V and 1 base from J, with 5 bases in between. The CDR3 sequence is CASSLFTNTEAFF. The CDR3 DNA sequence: TGTGCCAGCAGCTTATTTACGAACACTGAAGCTTTCTTT. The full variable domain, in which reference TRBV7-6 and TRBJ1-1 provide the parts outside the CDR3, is GAGVSQSPRYKVTKRGQDVALRCDPISGHVSLYWYRQALGQGPEFLTYFNYEAQQDKSGLPNDRFSAERPEGSISTLTIQRTEQRDSAMYRCASSLFTNTEAFFGQGTRLTVV.

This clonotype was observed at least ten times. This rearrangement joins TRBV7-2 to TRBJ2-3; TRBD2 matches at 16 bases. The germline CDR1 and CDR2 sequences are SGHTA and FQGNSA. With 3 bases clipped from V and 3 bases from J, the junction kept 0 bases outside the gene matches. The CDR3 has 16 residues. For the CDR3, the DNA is TGTGCCAGCAGCTTGGGACTAGCGGGGGGGACAGATACGCAGTATTTT. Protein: CASSLGLAGGTDTQYF. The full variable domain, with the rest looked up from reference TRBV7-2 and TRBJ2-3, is GAGVSQSPSNKVTEKGKDVELRCDPISGHTALYWYRQSLGQGLEFLIYFQGNSAPDKSGLPSDRFSAERTGGSVSTLTIQRTQQEDSAVYLCASSLGLAGGTDTQYFGPGTRLTVL.